Presented here are 6 T cell receptor beta chains from one specimen sequenced in a study of OX40 agonist ivuxolimab in advanced cancers. Only in-frame clones appear in the TCRdb table, and some are missing; sequencing was by immunoSEQ multiplex PCR. The data hold 55,000 to 90,000 clones, with 70% to 90% observed a single time. The sample was CD4+ or CD8+ T cells sorted from blood, taken in a trial of the OX40 agonist ivuxolimab. The receptors stem from an adult with an advanced solid tumor such as melanoma, head and neck, liver or kidney cancer.

The chain is built from TRBV18 and TRBJ2-3, with a tentative D call TRBD1 (6 bases). CDR1 is KGHSH, CDR2 LQKENI, per germline. CDR3 length: 11 amino acids. V dropped 2 bases and J dropped 11 bases, with 8 bases sitting between them. The CDR3 DNA reads as TGTGCCAGCTCACCAGGGGGCGAGCAGTATTTT. Its protein product is CASSPGGEQYF.

The chain carries TRBV29-1 and TRBJ2-3; no reliable D call. Germline loops: CDR1 SQVTM, CDR2 ANQGSEA. This CDR3 spans 13 amino acids. Trimming removed 6 bases at V and 2 bases at J, with 12 bases between. CDR3 in amino acids: CSVSPFPTDTQYF. For the CDR3, the DNA is TGCAGCGTGTCTCCCTTTCCCACAGATACGCAGTATTTT.

V gene TRBV5-6 combines with J gene TRBJ2-1; perhaps TRBD1 as D (5 bases). Trimming removed 1 base at V and 1 base at J, with 12 bases between. This CDR3 is 16 amino acids long. Germline lookup yields CDR1 SGHDT and CDR2 YYEEEE. The CDR3 is CASSLRWSGSYNEQFF. The DNA of the CDR3 is TGTGCCAGCAGCTTGAGGTGGTCAGGGTCCTACAATGAGCAGTTCTTC.

The chain recombines TRBV27 with TRBJ1-2; D is possibly TRBD1 (6 bases). Trimming removed 8 bases from V and 6 bases from J, with 10 bases in between. The CDR3 has 11 residues. The germline V gene encodes CDR1 MNHEY and CDR2 SMNVEV (reference sequence). The CDR3 DNA reads as TGTGCCAGCGGGCGGGGGCATGGCTACACCTTC. Protein: CASGRGHGYTF.

The sample holds a few counts of this clone. This rearrangement joins TRBV10-3 to TRBJ1-1, with D unclear. The V gene's germline CDR1 is ENHRY and CDR2 SYGVKD. Between the trimmed V and J ends, which lost 3 bases and 2 bases, there was a span of 7 bases. The CDR3 contains 13 residues. The DNA for the CDR3 is TGTGCCATCAGTGATAACAGAAACACTGAAGCTTTCTTT. Protein product: CAISDNRNTEAFF.

The CDR3 DNA is TGTGCCAGCAGTTACTCCGGAGATCCTGGAAACACCATATATTTT. Protein sequence: CASSYSGDPGNTIYF. J is TRBJ1-3 and V is TRBV6-5; unclear D gene. The V gene's germline CDR1 is MNHEY and CDR2 SVGAGI. The CDR3 runs to 15 residues. V lost 0 bases, J lost 2 bases, and 8 bases lay in between.